This entry lists 6 T cell receptor beta chains sequenced from one sample in a study of T cell changes during pregnancy in multiple sclerosis. Measured with immunoSEQ multiplex PCR; TCRdb has only the in-frame clones, and not every one. The table includes some 50,000 clones, 95% detected once. This specimen was CD8+ T cells from peripheral blood mononuclear cells, taken in the first trimester of pregnancy. The receptors here all came from a female donor with multiple sclerosis, enrolled in a pregnancy study.

The chain has TRBV6-5 and TRBJ1-1; D not certain. The V end was cut by 4 bases, the J end by 7 bases, with 7 bases between. This CDR3 is built from 11 residues. The germline gives CDR1 MNHEY, CDR2 SVGAGI. DNA of the CDR3: TGTGCCAGCAGTTCAGGCTTTGAAGCTTTCTTT. Translated: CASSSGFEAFF.

The CDR3 spells CASSARAGHQPQHF. In DNA form, the CDR3 reads TGTGCCAGCAGTGCCCGTGCGGGGCATCAGCCCCAGCATTTT. The gene calls are TRBV2 and TRBJ1-5; D may be TRBD1 (5 bases). With 4 bases removed from V and 5 bases from J, the gap between germline ends came to 12 bases. Germline V CDR1 and CDR2: SNHLY, FYNNEI. CDR3 length equals 14 residues.

This chain uses TRBV14 with TRBJ2-7; D is unclear. V gave up 1 base and J gave up 3 bases, with 4 bases separating them. From germline, CDR1 is SGHDN and CDR2 FVKESK. The CDR3 totals 12 residues. The CDR3 DNA is TGTGCCAGCAGCCAAGCCCGCTACGAGCAGTACTTC. Translated, it gives CASSQARYEQYF. The full variable domain, in which reference TRBV14 and TRBJ2-7 provide the parts outside the CDR3, is EAGVTQFPSHSVIEKGQTVTLRCDPISGHDNLYWYRRVMGKEIKFLLHFVKESKQDESGMPNNRFLAERTGGTYSTLKVQPAELEDSGVYFCASSQARYEQYFGPGTRLTVT.

This clone was seen a single time. This rearrangement joins TRBV5-4 to TRBJ2-6; D might be TRBD2 (5 bases). This CDR3 contains 17 residues. With 0 bases removed from V and 0 bases from J, the gap between germline ends came to 10 bases. Germline CDR1 and CDR2: SGHNT and YYREEE (reference sequence). The CDR3 nucleotides are TGTGCCAGCAGCTTGGCGGGGTTCGCCTCTGGGGCCAACGTCCTGACTTTC. Encoded protein: CASSLAGFASGANVLTF.

This clone was seen only once. This chain uses TRBV5-1 with TRBJ2-7; 11 bases match TRBD2. Germline CDR1 and CDR2: SGHRS and YFSETQ. The CDR3 spans 14 residues. Trimming at V came to 3 bases and at J to 2 bases, leaving 1 base not matched to a gene. CDR3 DNA sequence: TGCGCCAGCAGCTGGACTAGCGGGCCCTACGAGCAGTACTTC. Protein sequence: CASSWTSGPYEQYF.

This chain connects TRBV10-3 to TRBJ2-7; 8 positions match TRBD2. Trimming removed 4 bases from V and 3 bases from J; junction bases left unmatched: 14. The germline V gene encodes CDR1 ENHRY and CDR2 SYGVKD. The CDR3 sequence is 17 residues long. In DNA form, the CDR3 reads TGTGCCATCAGTGTCTTGGATTTGGCTAGCGGGTACTACGAGCAGTACTTC. Translating it yields CAISVLDLASGYYEQYF.